The text below deals with one TCR beta chain. Its antigen is as yet unknown. Treatment reported: oral pan-JAK inhibitor, 5-10 mg twice daily. This sample stems from a study of CD8+ T cells in alopecia areata. Findings and caveats of the study: As there was one nonresponder, how baseline CD8+ expansion relates to response remains uncertain. Lesional scalp, especially alopecia totalis/universalis, showed higher clonality than normal scalp. Scalp and blood retained many expanded lesional clones during tofacitinib.

The CDR3 contains 13 residues. Germline V gene sequence: CDR1 MNHEY, CDR2 SVGAGI. The germline V and J ends were trimmed by 2 bases and 8 bases, with 12 bases remaining between them. TCR sequencing used cDNA made by reverse transcription of extracted RNA. Some clones are missing from TCRdb's copy, which holds only in-frame ones; the method was immunoSEQ multiplex PCR. This table holds 120,000 to 150,000 clones, approximately 85% found once. The V call is TRBV6-5, the J call TRBJ1-2; D is uncertain. Sequencing used CD8+ T cells sorted from blood, obtained at week 4, from a patient treated with tofacitinib. This clonotype originated in a human donor with alopecia areata. CDR3 protein: CASSYGLQKGYTF. The CDR3 DNA reads as TGTGCCAGCAGTTACGGGCTTCAGAAGGGCTACACCTTC.